The rows below give T cell receptor beta chains drawn from one sample of a study of post-analysis software for immune sequencing data. TCRdb recomputed calls from the PCR reads with MiXCR, one row per CDR3 protein. This table has 150,000 to 200,000 distinct CDR3 sequences, around 30% appearing once. Specimen: blood. The receptors here all came from a girl between 10 and 17 years old with multiple sclerosis. Both conserved end residues are part of each CDR3. The D gene is left open where the match is weak. Some rows mark clone size as missing; the rest say once, few, many or name a class of expanded clone.

CASSYRRDEQYF | TGTGCCAGCAGTTACAGGCGCGACGAGCAGTACTTC | TRBJ2-7 | NA | TRBV6-2/TRBV6-3 | NA
CASSLSSDGELTNEKLFF | TGTGCCAGCAGTTTAAGTTCGGACGGGGAACTAACTAATGAAAAACTGTTTTTT | TRBJ1-4 | NA | TRBV12-3/TRBV12-4 | few
CASSHVIAPNYNEQFF | TGTGCCAGCAGCCACGTTATAGCGCCAAACTACAATGAGCAGTTCTTC | TRBJ2-1 | NA | TRBV9 | few
CASRKKGGQETQYF | TGCGCCAGCAGGAAGAAGGGGGGGCAAGAGACCCAGTACTTC | TRBJ2-5 | NA | TRBV4-1 | many
CASSQDDREISYGYTF | TGCGCCAGCAGCCAAGACGACAGGGAAATAAGTTATGGCTACACCTTC | TRBJ1-2 | TRBD1 | TRBV4-1 | many
CASSLLRGGRGGAEQYF | TGTGCCAGCAGCTTACTTCGGGGGGGGAGGGGAGGAGCCGAGCAGTACTTC | TRBJ2-7 | TRBD2 | TRBV11-2 | NA
CASTNSDTNYGYTF | TGCGCCAGCACGAACAGTGACACCAACTATGGCTACACCTTC | TRBJ1-2 | NA | TRBV5-1 | many
CASSLNYYGGSADTQYF | TGTGCCAGCAGCTTAAACTACTACGGCGGGAGTGCCGATACGCAGTATTTT | TRBJ2-3 | TRBD2 | TRBV11-2 | many
CASSAPRTGVLYSNQPQHF | TGTGCCAGTAGTGCCCCTCGGACAGGGGTCCTCTATAGCAATCAGCCCCAGCATTTT | TRBJ1-5 | TRBD1 | TRBV19 | NA
CSVGQGWGGEQFF | TGCAGCGTTGGACAGGGGTGGGGAGGTGAGCAGTTCTTC | TRBJ2-1 | TRBD1 | TRBV29-1 | NA
CASTSLSSYNEQFF | TGTGCCAGCACTAGCCTAAGCTCCTACAATGAGCAGTTCTTC | TRBJ2-1 | NA | TRBV28 | many
CASSYDSSGRGNEQFF | TGTGCCAGCAGTTACGATTCCAGCGGGAGGGGTAATGAGCAGTTCTTC | TRBJ2-1 | TRBD2 | TRBV6-5 | many
CASSPSSGTSGNGEQFF | TGTGCCAGCAGCCCATCCTCCGGGACTAGCGGGAATGGGGAGCAGTTCTTC | TRBJ2-1 | TRBD2 | TRBV9 | many
CASSVESGVLGEKLFF | TGTGCCAGCAGCGTAGAGTCAGGGGTCCTTGGTGAAAAACTGTTTTTT | TRBJ1-4 | NA | TRBV9 | few
CASSSGTANTEAFF | TGTGCCAGCAGCTCGGGGACGGCGAACACTGAAGCTTTCTTT | TRBJ1-1 | NA | TRBV7-2 | few
CASTRAGGSYEQYF | TGTGCCAGCACCCGAGCGGGAGGGAGCTACGAGCAGTACTTC | TRBJ2-7 | TRBD2 | TRBV6-5 | many
CASSFKLAGAVQFF | TGTGCCAGCAGTTTTAAACTAGCGGGAGCGGTGCAGTTCTTC | TRBJ2-1 | TRBD2 | TRBV12-3/TRBV12-4 | many
CASSSLFDSPNYEQYF | TGTGCTAGCAGTTCCCTCTTTGATTCTCCCAATTACGAGCAGTACTTC | TRBJ2-7 | NA | TRBV27 | NA
CSAPRGAGGNEQFF | TGCAGTGCCCCCCGGGGTGCAGGGGGCAATGAGCAGTTCTTC | TRBJ2-1 | TRBD1 | TRBV20-1 | many
CASSGDNEKLFF | TGTGCCAGCAGTGGTGACAATGAAAAACTGTTTTTT | TRBJ1-4 | NA | TRBV12-3/TRBV12-4 | many
CASSGAELDGELFF | TGTGCCAGCAGTGGGGCCGAATTGGACGGGGAGCTGTTTTTT | TRBJ2-2 | NA | TRBV9 | NA
CASRRPGRGKTDTQYF | TGTGCCAGCAGACGACCGGGACGGGGTAAAACAGATACGCAGTATTTT | TRBJ2-3 | NA | TRBV11-2 | NA
CASSLAGNQPQHF | TGCGCCAGCAGCTTGGCTGGGAATCAGCCCCAGCATTTT | TRBJ1-5 | NA | TRBV5-1 | few
CSASAGADEQYF | TGCAGTGCTAGTGCGGGAGCAGATGAGCAGTACTTC | TRBJ2-7 | TRBD2 | TRBV20-1 | many
CSARSRQSNYGYTF | TGCAGTGCTAGATCGAGGCAGTCCAACTATGGCTACACCTTC | TRBJ1-2 | NA | TRBV20-1 | NA
CASSFNRNTYNEQFF | TGTGCCAGCAGCTTTAACCGGAACACCTACAATGAGCAGTTCTTC | TRBJ2-1 | NA | TRBV7-9 | many
CASSLAELAGGYEQYF | TGTGCCAGCAGCTTAGCGGAACTAGCGGGAGGCTACGAGCAGTACTTC | TRBJ2-7 | TRBD2 | TRBV7-2 | many
CAWSVQGVQPQHF | TGTGCCTGGAGTGTGCAGGGTGTACAGCCCCAGCATTTT | TRBJ1-5 | NA | TRBV30 | few
CASSRSQFQGYEQYF | TGTGCCAGCAGTCGATCCCAATTCCAGGGCTACGAGCAGTACTTC | TRBJ2-7 | NA | TRBV12-3/TRBV12-4 | many
CASSGTEAFF | TGTGCCAGCAGTGGGACTGAAGCTTTCTTT | TRBJ1-1 | NA | TRBV6-6 | NA
CASSQVLLANYGYTF | TGCGCCAGCAGCCAAGTATTGCTAGCTAACTATGGCTACACCTTC | TRBJ1-2 | NA | TRBV4-1 | many
CAWRRTGEQYF | TGTGCCTGGCGGCGAACGGGGGAGCAGTACTTC | TRBJ2-7 | NA | TRBV30 | NA
CASSRGPSEDTQYF | TGTGCCAGCAGCCGGGGACCGTCCGAAGATACGCAGTATTTT | TRBJ2-3 | NA | TRBV7-2 | NA
CASSFSRGSYEQYF | TGTGCCAGCAGCTTTTCCAGGGGCTCCTACGAGCAGTACTTC | TRBJ2-7 | NA | TRBV7-2 | NA
CATLGAGEGEQFF | TGTGCCACCCTAGGAGCGGGAGAGGGTGAGCAGTTCTTC | TRBJ2-1 | TRBD2 | TRBV10-3 | many
CAWSVHNEQFF | TGTGCCTGGAGTGTACACAATGAGCAGTTCTTC | TRBJ2-1 | NA | TRBV30 | NA
CASSFPGRTEAFF | TGCGCCAGCAGCTTCCCAGGGCGCACTGAAGCTTTCTTT | TRBJ1-1 | NA | TRBV5-1 | NA
CASSLLLDWSTDTQYF | TGTGCCAGCAGCCTCCTACTAGACTGGAGCACAGATACGCAGTATTTT | TRBJ2-3 | NA | TRBV7-8 | few
CSVAVVDEQFF | TGCAGCGTTGCAGTAGTTGATGAGCAGTTCTTC | TRBJ2-1 | NA | TRBV29-1 | many
CASSSRLGLADYEQYF | TGTGCCAGCAGCTCCCGACTGGGACTAGCAGATTACGAGCAGTACTTC | TRBJ2-7 | TRBD2 | TRBV5-6 | NA
CATNSGDPETQYF | TGTGCCACCAACTCCGGGGACCCAGAGACCCAGTACTTC | TRBJ2-5 | NA | TRBV15 | NA
CASSGDSGANVLTF | TGTGCCAGCAGTGGTGACTCTGGGGCCAACGTCCTGACTTTC | TRBJ2-6 | NA | TRBV12-3/TRBV12-4 | many